The 30 T cell receptor beta chains presented below share a single source sample, sequenced in a study of T cells in Graves' hyperthyroidism and ophthalmopathy. There were TCR beta CDR3 regions amplified from RNA transcripts. The HTBI set primed first-round TCR CDR3 RT-PCR. TCRdb re-derived calls from the multiplex PCR reads in MiXCR, one entry per CDR3 protein. The sample shows about 690,000 distinct CDR3 sequences, around 16% of them seen only once. Sequencing was performed on blood. These receptors all come from a man between 50 and 59 years old with Graves' hyperthyroidism.

This clonotype was counted between two and nine times. The chain links TRBV3-1 to TRBJ2-5, with 7 bases lining up with TRBD1. Per germline, CDR1 LGHDT and CDR2 YNNKEL (reference sequence). Trimming cost V 5 bases and J 6 bases; bases outside gene matches: 15. This CDR3 is built from 16 residues. The CDR3 DNA is TGTGCCAGCAGCAGGTCCGGGACAGCAGGTTCAAAGACCCAGTACTTC. Amino acids: CASSRSGTAGSKTQYF.

This chain uses TRBV27 with TRBJ2-7; 8 bases are a match to TRBD1. V was clipped by 3 bases and J by 5 bases; unmatched bases: 6. The V gene's germline CDR1 is MNHEY and CDR2 SMNVEV (reference sequence). The CDR3 length is 14 residues. In DNA form, the CDR3 reads TGTGCCAGCAGTTTTAACAGGGGGAGCCACGAGCAGTACTTC. Protein: CASSFNRGSHEQYF.

This clonotype was observed many times. This chain connects TRBV7-2 to TRBJ2-1, with a weak D call TRBD1 (6 bases). This CDR3 spans 15 amino acids. CDR1 SGHTA and CDR2 FQGNSA come from the germline V gene. V lost 3 bases and J lost 6, with 15 bases in between. CDR3: CASSFSQNRANEQFF. The CDR3 DNA follows: TGTGCCAGCAGCTTTTCACAGAACAGGGCCAATGAGCAGTTCTTC.

This clonotype was observed a few times. The chain uses TRBV6-1 and TRBJ1-4, with 10 bases aligning to TRBD1. CDR1 is MNHNS and CDR2 is SASEGT in the germline V gene. The junction had 12 bases not matched to a gene; V was cut back by 5 bases and J by 9 bases. The CDR3 runs to 16 residues. In DNA, the CDR3 is TGTGCCAGCAGTACGGGAGAGGGACAGGGGAAAAAAAAACTGTTTTTT. Amino acids: CASSTGEGQGKKKLFF.

CDR3 sequence reads: CSVEPGSNEQFF. The CDR3, as DNA: TGCAGCGTTGAACCCGGGAGCAATGAGCAGTTCTTC. V usage is TRBV29-1 and J usage is TRBJ2-1; D is possibly TRBD2 (6 bases). V lost 2 bases, J lost 6 bases, and 8 bases lay in between. The CDR3 is 12 amino acids. Germline V CDR1 and CDR2: SQVTM, ANQGSEA.

In DNA form, the CDR3 reads TGTGCCAGCAGCCAAGAGACTCGCTACTTACAGTTTGAAGATACGCAGTATTTT. The encoded protein is CASSQETRYLQFEDTQYF. This rearrangement joins TRBV13 to TRBJ2-3; no clear D. The CDR3 runs 18 residues. Trimming stripped 5 bases from V and 5 bases from J, with 26 bases between. Germline V gene lookup returns CDR1 PRHDT and CDR2 FYEKMQ (reference sequence).

In its sample, this clonotype was seen a few times. For the CDR3, the DNA is TGTGCCAGCAGTTTATCCCTTTTCAGAGTTAGGCAAGAGACCCAGTACTTC. It yields the protein CASSLSLFRVRQETQYF. The chain couples TRBV28 to TRBJ2-5; no definite D call. Germline assignment: CDR1 MDHEN and CDR2 SYDVKM. The CDR3 is 17 amino acids. Trimming left V 1 base short and J 2 bases short, with 17 bases between.

This clonotype turned up a few times. Relative to the germline gene, one junction end is altered; a read error may explain this. The chain employs TRBV7-7 and TRBJ2-3; 7 nucleotides align to TRBD2. CDR3 length equals 15 residues. CDR1 and CDR2 from the germline V gene are SSHAT and FNYEAQ (reference sequence). The CDR3, as DNA: TGTGCTAGCAGCAAGACTAGCATGATCACAGATACGCAGTATTTT. Translated: CASSKTSMITDTQYF.

This chain links TRBV12-3 or TRBV12-4 with TRBJ1-1; possibly TRBD1 for D (6 bases). This CDR3 contains 16 residues. V was trimmed by 3 bases and J by 2 bases, leaving 16 bases between them. The CDR3 nucleotides are TGTGCCAGCAGTTTTCTGGCCGGGGGCATTAACACTGAAGCTTTCTTT. This codes for CASSFLAGGINTEAFF.

The chain has TRBV20-1 and TRBJ1-5; D is ambiguous. Germline V lookup: CDR1 DFQATT, CDR2 SNEGSKA (reference sequence). This CDR3 contains 15 residues. Trimming shortened V by 3 bases and J by 0 bases, and 12 bases separated the two germline ends. In DNA, the CDR3 is TGCAGTGCTAGCGCTGCCGGGAATAGCAATCAGCCCCAGCATTTT. This sequence encodes CSASAAGNSNQPQHF.

This clonotype was recorded many times. This chain links TRBV28 with TRBJ2-7, with TRBD1 matching 8 bases. The V and J ends lost 7 bases and 4 bases, in that order; junction bases with no gene match: 6. The CDR3 has 13 residues. Looked up from germline, CDR1 is MDHEN and CDR2 is SYDVKM. CDR3 nucleotides: TGTGCCAGCATCTCAGGGGGCTTTTACGAGCAGTACTTC. This gives the protein CASISGGFYEQYF.

This clonotype was counted at least ten times. V usage is TRBV5-1 and J usage is TRBJ2-7, with D perhaps matching TRBD2 (6 bases). The V and J ends lost 4 bases and 3 bases respectively, with 14 bases between them. CDR1 is SGHRS and CDR2 is YFSETQ in the germline V gene. CDR3 length: 14 amino acids. CDR3 sequence reads: CASSQDGLFYEQYF. CDR3 bases: TGCGCCAGCAGCCAAGACGGACTATTCTACGAGCAGTACTTC. Full variable domain (outside the CDR3, taken from reference TRBV5-1 and TRBJ2-7): KAGVTQTPRYLIKTRGQQVTLSCSPISGHRSVSWYQQTPGQGLQFLFEYFSETQRNKGNFPGRFSGRQFSNSRSEMNVSTLELGDSALYLCASSQDGLFYEQYFGPGTRLTVT.

This clonotype was seen at least ten times. The rearrangement joins TRBV2 to TRBJ2-1, with unresolved D. The CDR3 covers 13 residues. Trimming took 8 bases from V and 6 from J, leaving 14 bases between them. The germline CDR1 and CDR2 sequences are SNHLY and FYNNEI. The CDR3 bases are TGTGCCAGCCGAGAGTCGCAGGTCAATGAGCAGTTCTTC. Encoded protein: CASRESQVNEQFF.

Many counts were recorded for this clonotype. V is TRBV28 and J is TRBJ2-3; 8 bases are shared with TRBD2. Looked up from germline, CDR1 is MDHEN and CDR2 is SYDVKM. This CDR3 spans 14 amino acids. Trimming took 3 bases from V and 6 from J; bases not matched to a gene: 5. The CDR3 DNA sequence: TGTGCCAGCAGTTTCGGGACTAGTATCGATACGCAGTATTTT. Translating it yields CASSFGTSIDTQYF.

In this sample, this clonotype turned up many times. The chain couples TRBV6-2 or TRBV6-3 to TRBJ2-1, with D perhaps being TRBD1 or TRBD2 (5 bases each). V lost 8 bases and J lost 2, with 16 bases in between. Per the germline V gene, CDR1 is MNHEY and CDR2 is SVGEGT. This CDR3 contains 15 residues. Here the CDR3 reads CASLQGGLTYNEQFF. Here the CDR3 DNA reads TGTGCCAGCCTCCAGGGCGGACTTACCTACAATGAGCAGTTCTTC.

This clonotype occurred a few times. The chain joins TRBV5-8 to TRBJ2-5, with TRBD1 matching over 11 bases. Germline V gene lookup returns CDR1 SGHTS and CDR2 YDEGEE. The CDR3 contains 15 residues. The ends lost 4 bases at V and 4 bases at J; junction bases unmatched: 6. The CDR3 coding sequence is TGTGCCAGCAGCCAAGGGACAGGGGGTGGAGAGACCCAGTACTTC. Its translation is CASSQGTGGGETQYF.

This clonotype was observed at least ten times. This rearrangement joins TRBV28 to TRBJ2-7; 12 nucleotides align to TRBD1. CDR3 length equals 14 residues. In germline, CDR1 is MDHEN, CDR2 SYDVKM. V was pared by 6 bases and J by 6 bases, with 6 bases of the junction left unmatched. The CDR3 reads CASSSGTGGSEQYF. CDR3 bases: TGTGCCAGCAGCTCCGGGACAGGGGGCTCCGAGCAGTACTTC. The variable domain in full, completed from reference TRBV28 and TRBJ2-7, reads DVKVTQSSRYLVKRTGEKVFLECVQDMDHENMFWYRQDPGLGLRLIYFSYDVKMKEKGDIPEGYSVSREKKERFSLILESASTNQTSMYLCASSSGTGGSEQYFGPGTRLTVT.

The rearrangement joins TRBV20-1 to TRBJ2-7, with TRBD2 as a possible D gene (6 bases). Germline values: CDR1 DFQATT, CDR2 SNEGSKA (reference sequence). Trimming removed 3 bases at V and 0 bases at J, with 15 bases between. The CDR3 spans 15 residues. DNA of the CDR3: TGCAGTGCTAGCGGAGGGCCTGGAAGCTCCTACGAGCAGTACTTC. Translation: CSASGGPGSSYEQYF.

This clonotype was detected a few times. A much larger clone differs from this one at a single base, so this may be a read error. The CDR3 loop reads CASSHKDRLDTETFF. The CDR3 DNA sequence: TGTGCCAGCAGTCATAAAGACAGGCTGGACACTGAAACTTTCTTT. The rearrangement links TRBV7-3 to TRBJ1-1; D perhaps matches TRBD1 (6 bases). The CDR3 totals 15 residues. The V gene's germline CDR1 is SGHTA and CDR2 FQGTGA.

The sample holds many counts of this clonotype. The chain couples TRBV7-9 to TRBJ2-1, with 13 bases aligning to TRBD2. V lost 5 bases and J lost 3; bases outside the gene matches: 7. In germline, CDR1 is SEHNR, CDR2 FQNEAQ (reference sequence). The CDR3 loop spans 17 amino acids. The CDR3 loop reads CASSPGLAGALYNEQFF. In DNA form, the CDR3 reads TGTGCCAGCAGCCCCGGACTAGCGGGAGCCCTCTACAATGAGCAGTTCTTC.

This clonotype came up many times. The junction differs from germline at one of its ends, possibly a read error. The gene calls are TRBV7-2 and TRBJ2-3; tentatively, D is TRBD1 (5 bases). This CDR3 region has 16 residues. Germline loops: CDR1 SGHTA, CDR2 FQGNSA. The CDR3 loop is CASSLVGQGSTNTQYF. CDR3 sequence (DNA): TGTGCCAGCAGCTTAGTTGGGCAGGGCAGCACAAATACGCAGTATTTT.

The J gene is TRBJ2-2, the V gene TRBV6-4; weak D call: TRBD1 (6 bases). V lost 0 bases, J lost 1 base, and 9 bases lay in between. The CDR3 spans 16 residues. CDR1 and CDR2 (germline): MRHNA, SNTAGT. CDR3 protein: CASSDSHRENTGELFF. CDR3 DNA: TGTGCCAGCAGTGACTCCCACAGGGAGAACACCGGGGAGCTGTTTTTT.

This clonotype was observed at least ten times. The J gene is TRBJ1-1, the V gene TRBV6-2 or TRBV6-3, with D maybe TRBD1 (5 bases). The V gene's germline CDR1 is MNHEY and CDR2 SVGEGT. Trimming removed 2 bases from V and 1 base from J, with 8 bases in between. The CDR3 is made up of 14 amino acids. CDR3 nucleotide sequence: TGTGCCAGCAGTTACCGGCAGGGGAACACTGAAGCTTTCTTT. Its translation is CASSYRQGNTEAFF.

This clonotype was recorded at least ten times. The CDR3 here is CASSRSGTGGKEQYF. CDR3 DNA sequence: TGTGCCAGCAGCAGATCCGGGACAGGGGGAAAGGAGCAGTACTTC. The chain recombines TRBV27 with TRBJ2-7; 11 bases are shared with TRBD1. Germline CDR1 reads MNHEY; CDR2 reads SMNVEV (reference sequence). J lost 7 bases, V lost 6 bases, and 11 bases had no gene match. The CDR3 consists of 15 residues.

The table lists this clonotype with many counts. V is TRBV19 and J is TRBJ2-2; D remains ambiguous. With 6 bases removed from V and 1 base from J, the gap between germline ends came to 12 bases. Germline V gives CDR1 LNHDA, CDR2 SQIVND (reference sequence). The CDR3 covers 15 residues. The CDR3 DNA reads as TGTGCCAGTAGCCCGGATACACTGAACACCGGGGAGCTGTTTTTT. Its protein product is CASSPDTLNTGELFF. The full variable domain, its missing parts supplied by reference TRBV19 and TRBJ2-2, is DGGITQSPKYLFRKEGQNVTLSCEQNLNHDAMYWYRQDPGQGLRLIYYSQIVNDFQKGDIAEGYSVSREKKESFPLTVTSAQKNPTAFYLCASSPDTLNTGELFFGEGSRLTVL.

This clonotype was observed a handful of times. It may be a read error: a sequence one base away is much more abundant. The V and J genes are TRBV10-3 and TRBJ2-1, with D unresolved. The germline V gene has CDR1 ENHRY and CDR2 SYGVKD. The CDR3 length is 12 residues. With 0 bases removed from V and 6 bases from J, the gap between germline ends came to 3 bases. The DNA for the CDR3 is TGTGCCATCAGTGAGTCTGGCAATGAGCAGTTCTTC. This codes for CAISESGNEQFF.

The table lists this clonotype with many counts. The CDR3, as DNA: TGTGCCAGCAGTCCTTCGGGCAGCGGGAAGCCCTACAATGAGCAGTTCTTC. Amino acids: CASSPSGSGKPYNEQFF. This chain uses TRBV6-2 or TRBV6-3 with TRBJ2-1; 7 bases match TRBD2. Germline V gives CDR1 MNHEY, CDR2 SVGEGT. Losses at the gene ends were 5 bases for V and 2 bases for J; bases not matched to a gene: 12. The CDR3 sequence is 17 residues long.

This clonotype has a count of ten or more. The chain links TRBV14 to TRBJ1-1; D is possibly TRBD1 (5 bases). Trimming pared 4 bases from V and 4 bases from J, leaving 13 bases between. This CDR3 contains 14 residues. Germline CDR1 SGHDN, CDR2 FVKESK. The CDR3 nucleotides are TGTGCCAGCAGCCCTGTGGGGGTTGCCACTGAAGCTTTCTTT. It is translated as CASSPVGVATEAFF.

The genes are TRBV20-1 and TRBJ1-5; the D gene is possibly TRBD1 (5 bases). Germline CDR1 DFQATT, CDR2 SNEGSKA (reference sequence). The CDR3 spans 17 residues. V was cut by 1 base and J by 2 bases, with 18 bases left in between. CDR3 nucleotide sequence: TGCAGTGCTAGAGGAGTAAGGACAACGGAGGGCAATCAGCCCCAGCATTTT. It specifies CSARGVRTTEGNQPQHF.

The chain joins TRBV30 to TRBJ2-6; D may be TRBD2 (6 bases). The V gene's germline CDR1 is GTSNPN and CDR2 SVGIG (reference sequence). V was trimmed by 3 bases and J by 2 bases, leaving 11 bases between them. The CDR3 spans 15 residues. The CDR3 region has the DNA TGTGCCTGGAGATGGAGGGGAACTGGGGCCAACGTCCTGACTTTC. The encoded protein is CAWRWRGTGANVLTF.